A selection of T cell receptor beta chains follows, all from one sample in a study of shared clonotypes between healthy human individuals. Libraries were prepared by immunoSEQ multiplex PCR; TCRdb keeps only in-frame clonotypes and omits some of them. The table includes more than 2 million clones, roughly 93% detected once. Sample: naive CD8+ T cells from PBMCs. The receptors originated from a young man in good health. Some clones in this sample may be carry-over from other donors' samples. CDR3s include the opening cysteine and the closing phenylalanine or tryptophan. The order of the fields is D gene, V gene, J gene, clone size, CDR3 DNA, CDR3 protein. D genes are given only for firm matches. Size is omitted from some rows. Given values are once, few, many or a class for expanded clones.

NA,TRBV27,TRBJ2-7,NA,TGTGCCAGCGGAGCAGGGGTCCGCTACGAGCAGTACTTC,CASGAGVRYEQYF
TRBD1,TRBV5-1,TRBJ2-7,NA,TGCGCCAGCAGCGGGACAGGGAGTTCCTACGAGCAGTACTTC,CASSGTGSSYEQYF
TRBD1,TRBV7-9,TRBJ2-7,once,TGTGCCAGCAGCAAAGGGGGCAGAGCCTACGAGCAGTACTTC,CASSKGGRAYEQYF
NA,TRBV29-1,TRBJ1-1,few,TGCACCGGCGGGGAGGCTGCAGGAGCTTTCTTT,CTGGEAAGAFF
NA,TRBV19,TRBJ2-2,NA,TGTGCCAGTAGATACATTAACACCGGGGAGCTGTTTTTT,CASRYINTGELFF
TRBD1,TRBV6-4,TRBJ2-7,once,TGTGCCAGCAGTGACCGTAGGGACAGATCTTACGAGCAGTACTTC,CASSDRRDRSYEQYF
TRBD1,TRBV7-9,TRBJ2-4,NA,TGTGCCAGCAGCTTAACAAAAGGGACAGTAGCCAAAAACATTCAGTACTTC,CASSLTKGTVAKNIQYF
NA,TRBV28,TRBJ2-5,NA,TGTGCCAGCAGTTTCCGGCTAGCCTACCAAGAGACCCAGTACTTC,CASSFRLAYQETQYF
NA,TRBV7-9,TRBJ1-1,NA,TGTGCCAGCAGCTTTGGGCATAGTGAAGCTTTCTTT,CASSFGHSEAFF
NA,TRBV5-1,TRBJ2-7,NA,TGCGCCAGCACCCAGGGGGGGATCCCTGACTCCTACGAGCAGTACTTC,CASTQGGIPDSYEQYF
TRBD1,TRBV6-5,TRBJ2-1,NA,TGTGCCAGCAGTCACCGGGGACAGGGATATGAGCAGTTCTTC,CASSHRGQGYEQFF
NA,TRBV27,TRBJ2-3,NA,TGTGCCAGCAGTTTAAATCCGAACACAGATACGCAGTATTTT,CASSLNPNTDTQYF
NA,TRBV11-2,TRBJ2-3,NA,TGTGCCAGCAGCTTAGTCGGGGGAACGCAGTATTTT,CASSLVGGTQYF
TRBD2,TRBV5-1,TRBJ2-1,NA,TGCGCCAGCAGCTTGGATGGTGCGGTCGAGACTAGCGGGAGTTGGTCCCTTGAGCAGTTCTTC,CASSLDGAVETSGSWSLEQFF
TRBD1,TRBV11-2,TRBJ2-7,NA,TGTGCCAGCAGCTTAGATTACAGGGGCAACGAGCAGTACTTC,CASSLDYRGNEQYF
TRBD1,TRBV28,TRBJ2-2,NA,TGTGCCAGCAGATTACAGGGGGCGGGCGGGGAGCTGTTTTTT,CASRLQGAGGELFF
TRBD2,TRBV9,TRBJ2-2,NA,TGTGCCAGCAGCGTACAGGGAGGGCCCAACACCGGGGAGCTGTTTTTT,CASSVQGGPNTGELFF
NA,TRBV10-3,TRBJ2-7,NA,TGTGCCATCAGTGAGCGGGAACGTGGCGAGCAGTACTTC,CAISERERGEQYF
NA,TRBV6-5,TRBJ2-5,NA,TGTGCCAGCAGTTACTCGATGGCTGACCAAGAGACCCAGTACTTC,CASSYSMADQETQYF
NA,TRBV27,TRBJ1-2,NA,TGTGCCAGCAGTTATATTCAGGGCTACTATGGCTACACCTTC,CASSYIQGYYGYTF
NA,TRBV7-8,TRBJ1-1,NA,TGTGCCAGCAGCTTAAGACAGAACACTGAAGCTTTCTTT,CASSLRQNTEAFF
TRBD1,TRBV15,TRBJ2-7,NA,TGTGCCACCAGCAGTAGGGACAGGTACGAGCAGTACTTC,CATSSRDRYEQYF
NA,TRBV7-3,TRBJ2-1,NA,TGTGCCAGCAGTTTTGGCGACTCCTCCTACAATGAGCAGTTCTTC,CASSFGDSSYNEQFF
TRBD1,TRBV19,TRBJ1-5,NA,TGTGCCACCAGGGCTGACAGGGGATGGGATCAGCCCCAGCATTTT,CATRADRGWDQPQHF
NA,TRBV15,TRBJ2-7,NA,TGTGCCACCAGCGAGGGGGAGGGCGAGCAGTACTTC,CATSEGEGEQYF
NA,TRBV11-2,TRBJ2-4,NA,TGTGCCAGCAGCTTACTAAGCGGCACAGGCAAAAACATTCAGTACTTC,CASSLLSGTGKNIQYF
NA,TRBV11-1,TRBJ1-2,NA,TGTGCCAGCAGCTTAACAGCTAACTATGGCTACACCTTC,CASSLTANYGYTF
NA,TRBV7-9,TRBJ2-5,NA,TGTGCCAGCAGCTTATCAGGGGAGCAGTACTTC,CASSLSGEQYF
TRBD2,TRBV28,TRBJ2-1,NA,TGTGCCAGCAGTCCCGTGGGACTAGCGGCTTACAATGAGCAGTTCTTC,CASSPVGLAAYNEQFF
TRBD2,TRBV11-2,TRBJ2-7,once,TGTGCCAGCAGCTTAGATCGTGGGATAGCGGGAGATAAGGGCCGGCAGTACTTC,CASSLDRGIAGDKGRQYF
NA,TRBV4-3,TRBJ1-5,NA,TGCGCCAGCAGCCAAGATCACAATCAGCCCCAGCATTTT,CASSQDHNQPQHF
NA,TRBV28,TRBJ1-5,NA,TGTGCCACCACCCCGCTGGAGTCGTGGAGCAATCAGCCCCAGCATTTT,CATTPLESWSNQPQHF
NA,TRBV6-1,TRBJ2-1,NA,TGTGCCAGCAGTCCGGGCGGAGCCTACAATGAGCAGTTCTTC,CASSPGGAYNEQFF
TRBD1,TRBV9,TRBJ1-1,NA,TGTGCCAGCAGCGAGACAGGGGGCCTCCCCACTGAAGCTTTCTTT,CASSETGGLPTEAFF
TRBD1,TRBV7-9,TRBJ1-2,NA,TGTGCCAGCAGCTTATCCGGACAGGGCGGAAAAAACTATGGCTACACCTTC,CASSLSGQGGKNYGYTF
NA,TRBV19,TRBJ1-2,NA,TGTGCCAGTAGTTCTAACAGGGTTCGGTATGGCTACACCTTC,CASSSNRVRYGYTF
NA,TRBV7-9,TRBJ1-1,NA,TGTGCCACCTCCCCAGGCCTTGAGGTCGAAGCTTTCTTT,CATSPGLEVEAFF
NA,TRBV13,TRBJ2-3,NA,TGTGCCAGCAGCGCGTCCGGGACGGACCCACCGCATACGCAGTATTTT,CASSASGTDPPHTQYF
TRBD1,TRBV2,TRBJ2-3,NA,TGTGCCAGCAGTGAGGCTACAGGGGCAGATACGCAGTATTTT,CASSEATGADTQYF
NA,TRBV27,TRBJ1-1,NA,TGTGCCAGCAGTTTACCCCCCTACACTGAAGCTTTCTTT,CASSLPPYTEAFF
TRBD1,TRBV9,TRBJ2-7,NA,TGTGCCAGCAGCCCCGACAGGGGGCTCTACGAGCAGTACTTC,CASSPDRGLYEQYF
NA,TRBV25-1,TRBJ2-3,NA,TGTGCCAGCAGTTTCTCCCGCACAGATACGCAGTATTTT,CASSFSRTDTQYF
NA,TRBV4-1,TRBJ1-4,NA,TGCGCCAGCAGCCAGGCGACAGGCCGAGATGAAAAACTGTTTTTT,CASSQATGRDEKLFF
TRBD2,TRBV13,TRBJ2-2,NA,TGTGCCAGCAGCTTCTGGATTGGCGGGGGCACCGGGGAGCTGTTTTTT,CASSFWIGGGTGELFF
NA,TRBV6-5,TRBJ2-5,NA,TGTGCCAGCAGTTACAAGGGCAGGAGGACCCAGTACTTC,CASSYKGRRTQYF
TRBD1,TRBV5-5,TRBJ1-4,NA,TGTGCCAGCAGCTTGGGGACAGGGGGACGGGAAAAACTGTTTTTT,CASSLGTGGREKLFF
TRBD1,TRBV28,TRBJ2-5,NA,TGTGCCAGCAGTTTAGGGCCCTGGGGACAGGGAGGGGAGACCCAGTACTTC,CASSLGPWGQGGETQYF
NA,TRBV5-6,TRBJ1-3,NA,TGTGCCAGCAACCCCTCTGGGTACGTCGGAAACACCATATATTTT,CASNPSGYVGNTIYF
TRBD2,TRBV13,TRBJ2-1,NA,TGTGCCAGCAGCTTAGGTCGCGGGAGCTCCTACAATGAGCAGTTCTTC,CASSLGRGSSYNEQFF
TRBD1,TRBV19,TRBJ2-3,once,TGTGCCACGACAGGGGTCACCCTGACTTCCACAGATACGCAGTATTTT,CATTGVTLTSTDTQYF
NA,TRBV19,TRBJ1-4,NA,TGTGCCAGTAGTATAGATCGTGGCGGGAGCGCTAATGAAAAACTGTTTTTT,CASSIDRGGSANEKLFF
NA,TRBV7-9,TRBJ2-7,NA,TGTGCCAGCAGCATTGGGACACCCTACGAGCAGTACTTC,CASSIGTPYEQYF
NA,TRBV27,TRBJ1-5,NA,TGTGCCAGCAGTTTACGGGGGAATCAGCCCCAGCATTTT,CASSLRGNQPQHF
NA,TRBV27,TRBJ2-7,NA,TGTGCTTCAACCGGCACGGGTTCCTACGAGCAGTACTTC,CASTGTGSYEQYF
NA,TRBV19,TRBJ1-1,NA,TGTGCCAGTAGTATTGCTCACACTGAAGCTTTCTTT,CASSIAHTEAFF
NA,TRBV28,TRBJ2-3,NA,TGTGCCAGCAGAGGTAGCGGAGGCAGCGATACGCAGTATTTT,CASRGSGGSDTQYF
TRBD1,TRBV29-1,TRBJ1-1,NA,TGCAGCGCCGGATCGACAGGGGCCACTGAAGCTTTCTTT,CSAGSTGATEAFF